This T cell receptor beta chain came from a study of CXCR3-negative and CXCR3-positive naive CD8 T cells. Germline CDR1 SQVTM, CDR2 ANQGSEA. The CDR3 consists of 13 residues. The libraries of TRB cDNA were constructed through 5' RACE using UMI labels. From its re-call of the 5' RACE reads, TCRdb lists each CDR3 protein once, without DNA. The sample's table shows over 70,000 distinct CDR3 sequences. The receptor was derived from a human donor in good health. Some clones in this sample may be carry-over from other donors' samples. The sequencing input was naive CXCR3- CD8+ T cells from blood. Subset indicated: CD45RO-CCR7+CD27+CD95- naive CD8+ T cells lacking CXCR3 (TNR3-). The rearrangement links TRBV29-1 to TRBJ2-1. The CDR3 loop reads CSAAAGSYNEQFF.